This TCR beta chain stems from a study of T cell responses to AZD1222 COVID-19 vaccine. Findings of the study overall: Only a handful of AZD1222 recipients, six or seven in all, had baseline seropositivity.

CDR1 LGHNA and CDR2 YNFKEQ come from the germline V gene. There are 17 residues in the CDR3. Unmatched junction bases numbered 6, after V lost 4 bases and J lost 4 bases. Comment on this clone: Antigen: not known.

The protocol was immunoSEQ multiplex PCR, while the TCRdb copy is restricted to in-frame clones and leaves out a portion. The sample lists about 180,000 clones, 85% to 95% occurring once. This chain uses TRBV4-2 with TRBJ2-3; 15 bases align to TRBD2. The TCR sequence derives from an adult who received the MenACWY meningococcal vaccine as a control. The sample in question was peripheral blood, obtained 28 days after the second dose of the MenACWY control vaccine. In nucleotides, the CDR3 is TGTGCCAGCAGCCGGGGACTAGCGGGGGGAGCAGCAGATACGCAGTATTTT. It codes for CASSRGLAGGAADTQYF.